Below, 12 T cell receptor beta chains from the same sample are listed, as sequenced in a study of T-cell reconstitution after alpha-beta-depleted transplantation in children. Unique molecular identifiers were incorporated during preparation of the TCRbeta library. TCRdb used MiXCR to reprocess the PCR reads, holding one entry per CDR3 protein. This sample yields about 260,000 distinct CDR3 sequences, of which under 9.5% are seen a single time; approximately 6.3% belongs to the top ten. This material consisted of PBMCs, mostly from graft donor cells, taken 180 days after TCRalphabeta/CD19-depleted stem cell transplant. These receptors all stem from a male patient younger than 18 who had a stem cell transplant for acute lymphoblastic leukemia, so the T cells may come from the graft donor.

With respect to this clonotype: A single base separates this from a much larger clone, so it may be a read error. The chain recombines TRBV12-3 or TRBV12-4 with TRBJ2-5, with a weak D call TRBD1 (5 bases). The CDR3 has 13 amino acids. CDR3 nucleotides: TGTTCCAGCAGTCGGACACGACAAGAGACCCAGTACTTC. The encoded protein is CSSSRTRQETQYF.

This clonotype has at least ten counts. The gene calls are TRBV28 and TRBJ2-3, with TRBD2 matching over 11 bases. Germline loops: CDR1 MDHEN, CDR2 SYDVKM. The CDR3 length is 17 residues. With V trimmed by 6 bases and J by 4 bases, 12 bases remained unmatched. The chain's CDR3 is CASSPMGLAGGPDTQYF. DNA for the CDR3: TGTGCCAGCAGCCCTATGGGCTTAGCGGGAGGGCCAGATACGCAGTATTTT.

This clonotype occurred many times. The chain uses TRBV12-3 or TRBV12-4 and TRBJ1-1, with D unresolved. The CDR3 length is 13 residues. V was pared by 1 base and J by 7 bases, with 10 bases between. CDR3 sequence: CASSLERVHEAFF. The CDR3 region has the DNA TGTGCCAGCAGTTTAGAGAGGGTTCATGAAGCTTTCTTT.

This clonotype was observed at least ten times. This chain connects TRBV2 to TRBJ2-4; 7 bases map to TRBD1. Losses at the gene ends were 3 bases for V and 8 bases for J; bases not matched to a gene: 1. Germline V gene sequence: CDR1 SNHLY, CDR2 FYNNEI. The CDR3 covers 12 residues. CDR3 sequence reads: CASSEQGDIQYF. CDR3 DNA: TGTGCCAGCAGTGAGCAGGGGGACATTCAGTACTTC. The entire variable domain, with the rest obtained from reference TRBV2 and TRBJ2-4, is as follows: EPEVTQTPSHQVTQMGQEVILRCVPISNHLYFYWYRQILGQKVEFLVSFYNNEISEKSEIFDDQFSVERPDGSNFTLKIRSTKLEDSAMYFCASSEQGDIQYFGAGTRLSVL.

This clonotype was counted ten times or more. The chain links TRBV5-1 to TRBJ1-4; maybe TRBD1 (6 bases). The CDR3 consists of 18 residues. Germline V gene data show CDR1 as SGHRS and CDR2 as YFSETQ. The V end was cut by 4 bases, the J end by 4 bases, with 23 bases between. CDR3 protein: CASSAYPRGGLNNEKLFF. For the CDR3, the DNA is TGCGCCAGCAGCGCGTACCCCAGGGGTGGGTTGAATAATGAAAAACTGTTTTTT.

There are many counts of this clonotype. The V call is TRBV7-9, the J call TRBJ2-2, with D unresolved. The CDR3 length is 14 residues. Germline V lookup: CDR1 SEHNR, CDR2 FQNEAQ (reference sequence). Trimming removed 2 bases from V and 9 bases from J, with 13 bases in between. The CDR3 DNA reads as TGTGCCAGCAGCTTAATGGGTCAAGATCGGGAGCTGTTTTTT. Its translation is CASSLMGQDRELFF.

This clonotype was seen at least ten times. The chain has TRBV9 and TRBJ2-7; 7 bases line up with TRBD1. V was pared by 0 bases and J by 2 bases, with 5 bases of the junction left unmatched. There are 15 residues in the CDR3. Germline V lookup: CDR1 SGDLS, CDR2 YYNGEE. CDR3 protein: CASSVAGDSAYEQYF. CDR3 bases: TGTGCCAGCAGCGTAGCCGGGGACAGTGCCTACGAGCAGTACTTC.

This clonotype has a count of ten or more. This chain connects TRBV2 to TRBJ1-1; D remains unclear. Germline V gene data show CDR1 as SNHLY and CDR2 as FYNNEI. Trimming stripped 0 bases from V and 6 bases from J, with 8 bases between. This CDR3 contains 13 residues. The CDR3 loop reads CASSEAGYSEAFF. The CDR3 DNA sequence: TGTGCCAGCAGTGAAGCAGGGTACTCTGAAGCTTTCTTT.

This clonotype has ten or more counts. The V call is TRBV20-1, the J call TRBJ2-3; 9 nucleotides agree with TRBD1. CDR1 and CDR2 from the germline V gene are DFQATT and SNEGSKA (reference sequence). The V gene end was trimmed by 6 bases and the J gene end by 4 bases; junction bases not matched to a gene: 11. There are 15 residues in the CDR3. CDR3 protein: CSAVGDRDGADTQYF. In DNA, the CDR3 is TGCAGTGCCGTTGGGGACAGGGATGGAGCAGATACGCAGTATTTT.

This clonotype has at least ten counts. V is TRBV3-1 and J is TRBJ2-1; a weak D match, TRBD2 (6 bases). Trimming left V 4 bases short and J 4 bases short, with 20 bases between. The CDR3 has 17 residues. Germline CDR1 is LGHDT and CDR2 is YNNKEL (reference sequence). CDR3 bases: TGTGCCAGCAGCCCCCCTTTTGGGGAGAGCGGGTACAATGAGCAGTTCTTC. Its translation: CASSPPFGESGYNEQFF.

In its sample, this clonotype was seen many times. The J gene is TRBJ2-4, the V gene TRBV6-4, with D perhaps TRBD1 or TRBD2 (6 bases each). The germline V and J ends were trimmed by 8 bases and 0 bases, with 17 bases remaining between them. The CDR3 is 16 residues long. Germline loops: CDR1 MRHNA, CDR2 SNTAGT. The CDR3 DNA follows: TGTGCCAGCCCCGGGGGCCAGGGGCCAGCCAAAAACATTCAGTACTTC. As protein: CASPGGQGPAKNIQYF.

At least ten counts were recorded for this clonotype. CDR3 residues: CASSSPLGLLGETQYF. The DNA of the CDR3 is TGCGCCAGCAGCTCCCCCTTGGGGTTACTGGGGGAGACCCAGTACTTC. The rearrangement uses TRBV5-1 and TRBJ2-5; D remains ambiguous. Germline-derived CDR1 and CDR2 are SGHRS and YFSETQ. Trimming stripped 3 bases from V and 5 bases from J, with 20 bases between. CDR3 length equals 16 residues.